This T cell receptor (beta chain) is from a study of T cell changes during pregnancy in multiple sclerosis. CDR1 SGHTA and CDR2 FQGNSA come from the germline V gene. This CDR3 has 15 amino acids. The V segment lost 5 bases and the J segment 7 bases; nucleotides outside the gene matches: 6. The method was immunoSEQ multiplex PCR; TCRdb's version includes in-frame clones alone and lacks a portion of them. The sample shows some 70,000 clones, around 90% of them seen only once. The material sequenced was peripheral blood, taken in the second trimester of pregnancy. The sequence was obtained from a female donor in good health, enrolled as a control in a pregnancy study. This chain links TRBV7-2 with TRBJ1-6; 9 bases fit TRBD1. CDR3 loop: CASSPRGQGNSPLHF. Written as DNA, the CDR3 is TGTGCCAGCAGCCCCCGAGGACAGGGGAATTCACCCCTCCACTTT.